These 27 T cell receptor beta chains share one sample of origin, sequenced in a study of molecular identifiers for immune sequencing clone quantification. MiXCR, run by TCRdb on the PCR reads, gives a single entry per CDR3 protein. The sample carries about 320,000 distinct CDR3 sequences, 24% recorded once. The specimen was naive CD8+ T cells from blood, with Jurkat cell RNA spiked in. Subset indicated: FACS-sorted CD8+CD4-CCR7+CD45RA+ naive T cells. These receptors came from a human donor in good health. Some libraries in this study had Jurkat cell RNA spiked in.

The chain combines TRBV28 with TRBJ2-1; TRBD2 matches 8 bases. Germline V gives CDR1 MDHEN, CDR2 SYDVKM. With V trimmed by 5 bases and J by 5 bases, 8 bases remained unmatched. The CDR3 covers 15 residues. This chain's CDR3 is CASSPPGTSNNEQFF. The CDR3 DNA follows: TGTGCCAGCAGTCCTCCCGGGACTAGTAACAATGAGCAGTTCTTC.

V is TRBV6-2 or TRBV6-3 and J is TRBJ2-7; D may be TRBD1 (5 bases). The CDR3 consists of 16 residues. V gave up 2 bases and J gave up 0 bases, with 14 bases separating them. CDR1 is MNHEY, CDR2 SVGEGT, per germline. The CDR3: CASSYTTESFSYEQYF. Written as DNA, the CDR3 is TGTGCCAGCAGTTACACGACAGAAAGTTTCTCCTACGAGCAGTACTTC.

This clonotype has more than one count but fewer than ten. This chain uses TRBV4-3 with TRBJ2-3, with D maybe TRBD2 (6 bases). Germline V lookup: CDR1 LGHNA, CDR2 YSLEER. Trimming took off 0 bases at V and 5 bases at J, with 12 bases between the two ends. This CDR3 is 15 amino acids long. The CDR3 spells CASSQESGSGDTQYF. CDR3 nucleotides: TGCGCCAGCAGCCAAGAGAGCGGTAGCGGAGATACGCAGTATTTT.

As concerns this clonotype: This may come from a read error, since a much larger clone is one base off. The chain uses TRBV29-1 and TRBJ2-1; possible D gene TRBD1, 5 bases. The CDR3 has 13 amino acids. The V gene's germline CDR1 is SQVTM and CDR2 ANQGSEA. The CDR3 is CSFDQGPYNEQFF. The CDR3 coding sequence is TGCAGCTTTGATCAGGGCCCCTACAATGAGCAGTTCTTC.

This clonotype was observed a few times. For the CDR3, the DNA is TGTGCCAGCAGTACCAACCAAATTATTGGGTCCGAGCAGTACTTC. Translated, it gives CASSTNQIIGSEQYF. This chain joins TRBV27 and TRBJ2-7; D is ambiguous. Germline-derived CDR1 and CDR2 are MNHEY and SMNVEV (reference sequence). CDR3 length: 15 residues. Trimming took 5 bases from V and 6 from J, leaving 20 bases between them.

This clonotype was seen many times. The chain employs TRBV7-9 and TRBJ2-5, with TRBD1 matching 10 bases. Germline CDR1 is SEHNR and CDR2 is FQNEAQ (reference sequence). The CDR3 contains 15 residues. J was trimmed by 6 bases and V by 6 bases; bases with no gene match: 10. The CDR3, as DNA: TGTGCCAGCAGGGAAACCGGGACAGGGGTGCAGACCCAGTACTTC. It encodes CASRETGTGVQTQYF.

Note on this clonotype: A much larger clone sits a single nucleotide away, making a read error possible. This chain links TRBV29-1 with TRBJ1-2; D gene ambiguous. Germline V gene sequence: CDR1 SQVTM, CDR2 ANQGSEA. The CDR3 sequence is 14 residues long. The CDR3 coding sequence is TGCAGCGTCGGCCAGTTCCAGGTGGACTATGACTACACCTTC. This gives the protein CSVGQFQVDYDYTF.

The chain recombines TRBV12-3 or TRBV12-4 with TRBJ2-5, with D perhaps assigned TRBD1 or TRBD2 (6 bases each). V lost 5 bases, J lost 4 bases, and 17 bases lay in between. The length of the CDR3 is 15 residues. Here the CDR3 reads CASSHGLPGAETQYF. CDR3 nucleotides: TGTGCCAGCAGTCATGGACTACCGGGGGCAGAGACCCAGTACTTC.

There are a few counts of this clonotype. The V call is TRBV12-5, the J call TRBJ2-1; TRBD1 agrees at 10 bases. With 6 bases clipped from V and 6 bases from J, the junction kept 5 bases outside the gene matches. Germline V gives CDR1 LGHNT, CDR2 FRNRAP. The CDR3 runs 14 residues. The CDR3 protein is CASGAGTGVNEQFF. The CDR3 DNA is TGTGCTAGTGGAGCCGGGACAGGGGTCAATGAGCAGTTCTTC.

This clonotype appeared once. It is likely a read error, because the conserved phenylalanine at the end of the CDR3 is missing. It is unclear where the CDR3 begins or ends on the DNA, so no DNA is shown, and the CDR3 is as TCRdb lists it. The chain has TRBV30 and TRBJ2-7. CDR1 is GTSNPN, CDR2 SVGIG, per germline (reference sequence). Inclusive of both ends, the CDR3 amounts to 11 amino acids. The CDR3 protein is CAWSSGRVDHL.

Comments on this clonotype: Given a much more abundant clone one base away, this may be a read error. J is TRBJ2-7 and V is TRBV20-1, with no clear D. The CDR3 totals 15 residues. The germline V gene has CDR1 DFQATT and CDR2 SNEGSKA (reference sequence). The CDR3 is CSAGPIGRFSYEQHF. The CDR3 region has the DNA TGCAGTGCCGGGCCCATAGGAAGGTTTTCCTACGAGCAGCACTTC.

This clonotype was found a few times. This chain connects TRBV20-1 to TRBJ2-3; 9 nucleotides agree with TRBD2. This CDR3 is built from 17 residues. Trimming cost V 0 bases and J 2 bases; bases outside gene matches: 9. Germline CDR1 is DFQATT and CDR2 is SNEGSKA (reference sequence). In nucleotides, the CDR3 is TGCAGTGCTAGAGAGATGGCGGGGGGGTTCATCACAGATACGCAGTATTTT. This codes for CSAREMAGGFITDTQYF.

This clonotype was picked up many times. The chain couples TRBV7-2 to TRBJ2-3; D may be TRBD1 or TRBD2 (6 bases each). V lost 8 bases and J 8 bases, leaving 20 bases between the germline ends. There are 14 residues in the CDR3. The germline V gene encodes CDR1 SGHTA and CDR2 FQGNSA. CDR3 sequence reads: CASSGGNGGGTQYF. CDR3 in DNA: TGTGCCAGCTCCGGCGGGAATGGAGGGGGTACGCAGTATTTT.

Points on this clonotype: With a much larger clone just one base away, this may be a read error. The rearrangement links TRBV27 to TRBJ2-7; tentatively, D is TRBD1 (5 bases). Germline CDR1 MNHEY, CDR2 SMNVEV (reference sequence). Trimming took off 4 bases at V and 5 bases at J, with 15 bases between the two ends. This CDR3 is built from 14 residues. The DNA of the CDR3 is TGTGCCAGCAGTTCCTCCGTGGCAGGGCACGAGCAGTACTTC. The encoded protein is CASSSSVAGHEQYF.

In regard to this clonotype: A much larger clone lies one base from this, so it may be a read error. The chain joins TRBV6-5 to TRBJ1-1; D is undetermined. The germline V gene encodes CDR1 MNHEY and CDR2 SVGAGI. The CDR3 length is 12 residues. This CDR3 reads CASSFRVPEASF. The CDR3 DNA reads as TGTGCCAGCAGTTTTCGGGTCCCTGAAGCTTCCTTT.

This clonotype has at least ten counts. The gene calls are TRBV2 and TRBJ1-1; no reliable D call. V was clipped by 8 bases and J by 4 bases, with 8 bases between them. This CDR3 comprises 11 residues. Germline V CDR1 and CDR2: SNHLY, FYNNEI. The CDR3 region is CASGLTTEAFF. The CDR3 DNA reads as TGTGCCAGCGGGTTGACCACTGAAGCTTTCTTT. Drawing the rest from reference TRBV2 and TRBJ1-1, the complete variable domain is EPEVTQTPSHQVTQMGQEVILRCVPISNHLYFYWYRQILGQKVEFLVSFYNNEISEKSEIFDDQFSVERPDGSNFTLKIRSTKLEDSAMYFCASGLTTEAFFGQGTRLTVV.

The rearrangement joins TRBV27 to TRBJ1-1, with 7 bases fitting TRBD1. Per the germline V gene, CDR1 is MNHEY and CDR2 is SMNVEV (reference sequence). The CDR3 is made up of 15 amino acids. The V and J ends lost 0 bases and 3 bases, in that order; junction bases with no gene match: 4. This CDR3 is CASSLSPTGDTEAFF. CDR3 nucleotide sequence: TGTGCCAGCAGTTTATCCCCAACAGGGGACACTGAAGCTTTCTTT.

Remarks on this clonotype: This may be a read error, as it is one base from a much larger clone. The CDR3: CSSRTPGQGFYEQYF. The CDR3 DNA reads as TGCAGTTCTAGAACGCCGGGACAGGGATTCTACGAGCAGTACTTC. This chain links TRBV20-1 with TRBJ2-7, with 9 positions matching TRBD1. Per the germline V gene, CDR1 is DFQATT and CDR2 is SNEGSKA (reference sequence). CDR3 size: 15 residues.

This rearrangement joins TRBV19 to TRBJ1-4, with D perhaps TRBD1 (5 bases). CDR3 length equals 13 residues. The germline V gene has CDR1 LNHDA and CDR2 SQIVND (reference sequence). Deletions cut 9 bases from V and 8 bases from J, with 16 bases between. The CDR3 DNA is TGTGCCAGCCGCACCGGACATGCCGAAAAACTGTTTTTT. Protein: CASRTGHAEKLFF. Combining the CDR3 with reference TRBV19 and TRBJ1-4 gives the whole variable domain DGGITQSPKYLFRKEGQNVTLSCEQNLNHDAMYWYRQDPGQGLRLIYYSQIVNDFQKGDIAEGYSVSREKKESFPLTVTSAQKNPTAFYLCASRTGHAEKLFFGSGTQLSVL.

The chain has TRBV7-9 and TRBJ1-4, with D possibly being TRBD1 (6 bases). Trimming took 5 bases from V and 4 from J, leaving 20 bases between them. The CDR3 covers 17 residues. Germline V CDR1 and CDR2: SEHNR, FQNEAQ (reference sequence). The CDR3 region has the DNA TGTGCCAGCAGCCGACCGTTCGGACAGCTAGATAATGAAAAACTGTTTTTT. Protein product: CASSRPFGQLDNEKLFF.

V gene TRBV5-8 combines with J gene TRBJ2-7, with TRBD1 matching 8 bases. V gave up 2 bases and J gave up 1 base; unmatched junction bases: 8. CDR1 and CDR2 (germline): SGHTS, YDEGEE. The CDR3 runs 16 residues. CDR3 sequence reads: CASSLRTGGYSYEQYF. CDR3 nucleotide sequence: TGTGCCAGCAGCTTACGTACAGGGGGATATTCCTACGAGCAGTACTTC.

This clonotype was observed a few times. V and J are TRBV19 and TRBJ1-5; TRBD1 matches 7 bases. Germline V CDR1 and CDR2: LNHDA, SQIVND (reference sequence). V was clipped by 3 bases and J by 9 bases; unmatched bases: 17. The CDR3 covers 17 residues. The CDR3 region has the DNA TGTGCCAGTAGTATGCAACCCGGACAGGACGATGTGCGGCCCCAGCATTTT. Its translation: CASSMQPGQDDVRPQHF.

At least ten counts were recorded for this clonotype. The chain joins TRBV25-1 to TRBJ2-5, with D unclear. This CDR3 has 15 residues. Germline assignment: CDR1 MGHDK and CDR2 SYGVNS. Trimming cost V 0 bases and J 1 base, with 9 bases left between them. The CDR3 DNA follows: TGTGCCAGCAGTGAATATGAACATCCCCAAGAGACCCAGTACTTC. Encoded protein: CASSEYEHPQETQYF.

The table lists this clonotype with a few counts. V is TRBV7-2 and J is TRBJ2-1, with D possibly being TRBD1 (6 bases). V was shortened by 2 bases and J by 2 bases, with 13 bases between the two germline ends. The CDR3 extends over 16 amino acids. Germline lookup yields CDR1 SGHTA and CDR2 FQGNSA. DNA of the CDR3: TGTGCCAGCAGCTTAACGGCAGGGGTAACCTACAATGAGCAGTTCTTC. It yields the protein CASSLTAGVTYNEQFF.

The rearrangement joins TRBV6-2 or TRBV6-3 to TRBJ2-2; possible D gene TRBD2, 5 bases. The CDR3 has 15 amino acids. V lost 7 bases to trimming and J lost 4 bases, with 16 bases between them. Germline values: CDR1 MNHEY, CDR2 SVGEGT. The CDR3, as DNA: TGTGCCAGCAACAAGCTCGAGGAGGTCACCGGGGAGCTGTTTTTT. Its translation is CASNKLEEVTGELFF.

With regard to this clonotype: A much bigger clone sits one base away, suggesting this may be a read error. Here the CDR3 reads CASSLVRGYAQPGELFF. The CDR3 bases are TGTGCCAGCAGCTTAGTAAGGGGGTACGCGCAACCCGGGGAGCTGTTTTTT. The chain uses TRBV7-6 and TRBJ2-2, with a tentative D call TRBD1 (6 bases). This CDR3 is built from 17 residues. V dropped 1 base and J dropped 6 bases, with 18 bases sitting between them. The germline V gene has CDR1 SGHVS and CDR2 FNYEAQ.

In this sample, this clonotype turned up a few times. V is TRBV4-3 and J is TRBJ1-3; D uncertain. Per the germline V gene, CDR1 is LGHNA and CDR2 is YSLEER. The CDR3 length is 16 residues. The V gene lost 3 bases and the J gene lost 0 bases, with 12 bases spanning the gap. CDR3 sequence (DNA): TGCGCCAGCAGCCAGCGTACTCAGAGCTCTGGAAACACCATATATTTT. Translated: CASSQRTQSSGNTIYF.